These 32 T cell receptor beta chains originate from one sample sequenced in a study of blood T cell repertoires in COVID-19. The data were produced by immunoSEQ multiplex PCR, yet TCRdb's version contains in-frame clones alone and is incomplete. This table has nearly 350,000 clones, 87% appearing once. Sequencing was carried out using peripheral blood. The receptors originated from a woman aged 45-65 years with COVID-19, enrolled during active disease.

The chain couples TRBV19 to TRBJ2-3; TRBD2 matches 11 bases. Germline V lookup: CDR1 LNHDA, CDR2 SQIVND (reference sequence). There are 18 residues in the CDR3. Trimming took 2 bases from V and 1 from J; bases not matched to a gene: 8. The CDR3 sequence: CASSIRGVLAGGTDTQYF. The CDR3 bases are TGTGCCAGTAGTATAAGGGGGGTACTAGCGGGAGGCACAGATACGCAGTATTTT.

The chain uses TRBV6-5 and TRBJ2-1; 7 bases agree with TRBD1. The CDR3 totals 14 residues. Germline CDR1 is MNHEY and CDR2 is SVGAGI. Trimming removed 5 bases from V and 4 bases from J; junction bases left unmatched: 5. The CDR3: CASSPGTEYNEQFF. The CDR3 DNA sequence: TGTGCCAGCAGTCCCGGGACAGAGTACAATGAGCAGTTCTTC.

The J gene is TRBJ2-1, the V gene TRBV20-1; D gene ambiguous. Between the trimmed V and J ends, which lost 5 bases and 13 bases, there was a span of 12 bases. The CDR3 covers 10 residues. Germline CDR1 DFQATT, CDR2 SNEGSKA (reference sequence). CDR3 in amino acids: CSAHFSRQFF. Here the CDR3 DNA reads TGCAGTGCTCATTTCTCGCGACAGTTCTTC.

The chain employs TRBV27 and TRBJ1-6; 8 bases fit TRBD1. The CDR3 runs to 16 residues. Germline V gene lookup returns CDR1 MNHEY and CDR2 SMNVEV (reference sequence). Unmatched junction bases numbered 8, after V lost 3 bases and J lost 7 bases. CDR3 residues: CASSLVFQGANSPLHF. The CDR3 DNA follows: TGTGCCAGCAGTTTGGTTTTTCAGGGGGCGAATTCACCCCTCCACTTT.

The chain carries TRBV5-1 and TRBJ2-1, with D possibly matching TRBD2 (5 bases). Looked up from germline, CDR1 is SGHRS and CDR2 is YFSETQ. The CDR3 contains 15 residues. V lost 1 base and J 1 base, leaving 9 bases between the germline ends. CDR3 nucleotide sequence: TGCGCCAGCAGCTTGTCGACGGGATCCTACAATGAGCAGTTCTTC. It codes for CASSLSTGSYNEQFF.

The chain carries TRBV3-1 (or the pseudogene TRBV3-2) and TRBJ2-7; D remains ambiguous. V shed 1 base and J shed 2 bases, with 6 bases lying between them. The CDR3 consists of 13 residues. The germline V gene has CDR1 LGHDT and CDR2 YNNKEL (reference sequence). CDR3 amino acids: CASSQGTAYEQYF. The DNA of the CDR3 is TGTGCCAGCAGCCAAGGAACGGCCTACGAGCAGTACTTC.

The V gene is TRBV14, the J gene TRBJ2-3; TRBD2 might be the D (5 bases). Germline assignment: CDR1 SGHDN and CDR2 FVKESK. CDR3 size: 14 residues. With 3 bases removed from V and 9 bases from J, the gap between germline ends came to 16 bases. The CDR3 DNA is TGTGCCAGCAGCCAGGGAGTCCTAGCAATCACGCAGTATTTT. This codes for CASSQGVLAITQYF.

This rearrangement joins TRBV2 to TRBJ2-2, with a weak D call TRBD1 (6 bases). CDR3 length: 16 amino acids. The germline V and J ends were trimmed by 5 bases and 4 bases, with 17 bases remaining between them. Germline V CDR1 and CDR2: SNHLY, FYNNEI. CDR3 sequence reads: CASSRRTVQSTGELFF. In DNA, the CDR3 is TGTGCCAGCAGTCGTCGGACAGTCCAAAGCACCGGGGAGCTGTTTTTT.

The V call is TRBV6-4, the J call TRBJ1-1; possibly TRBD1 for D (5 bases). V lost 5 bases to trimming and J lost 2 bases, with 18 bases between them. Germline V gives CDR1 MRHNA, CDR2 SNTAGT. The CDR3 length is 16 residues. For the CDR3, the DNA is TGTGCCAGCAGTAAGCGAGCGGGGACTGTAAACACTGAAGCTTTCTTT. Translated: CASSKRAGTVNTEAFF.

The chain links TRBV4-1 to TRBJ1-5; no reliable D call. Germline values: CDR1 MGHRA, CDR2 YSYEKL. This CDR3 has 13 amino acids. Trimming took 3 bases from V and 9 from J, leaving 12 bases between them. CDR3 sequence (DNA): TGCGCCAGCAGCCAGTTACTCCCCTCGCCCCAGCATTTT. Amino acid sequence: CASSQLLPSPQHF.

The rearrangement links TRBV18 to TRBJ2-7; no definite D call. V gave up 4 bases and J gave up 4 bases, with 8 bases separating them. The germline V gene encodes CDR1 KGHSH and CDR2 LQKENI. The CDR3 extends over 12 amino acids. DNA for the CDR3: TGTGCCAGCTCACAGAGTACTTACGAGCAGTACTTC. It specifies CASSQSTYEQYF.

The V call is TRBV5-1, the J call TRBJ2-5, with D uncertain. Between the trimmed V and J ends, which lost 5 bases and 5 bases, there was a span of 13 bases. This CDR3 spans 13 amino acids. In germline, CDR1 is SGHRS, CDR2 YFSETQ. The CDR3 DNA follows: TGCGCCAGCAGTTCTAACCCAGCGGAGACCCAGTACTTC. It translates to CASSSNPAETQYF. Variable domain in full (rest from reference TRBV5-1 and TRBJ2-5): KAGVTQTPRYLIKTRGQQVTLSCSPISGHRSVSWYQQTPGQGLQFLFEYFSETQRNKGNFPGRFSGRQFSNSRSEMNVSTLELGDSALYLCASSSNPAETQYFGPGTRLLVL.

This chain links TRBV13 with TRBJ2-5; perhaps TRBD1 as D (5 bases). The germline V gene has CDR1 PRHDT and CDR2 FYEKMQ (reference sequence). The CDR3 is 15 amino acids. V was clipped by 0 bases and J by 5 bases, with 13 bases between them. The CDR3 sequence: CASSLGQGGPETQYF. CDR3 DNA sequence: TGTGCCAGCAGCTTAGGGCAGGGTGGGCCCGAGACCCAGTACTTC.

The V call is TRBV19, the J call TRBJ2-1, with no clear D. Germline assignment: CDR1 LNHDA and CDR2 SQIVND (reference sequence). V shed 4 bases and J shed 4 bases, with 14 bases lying between them. This CDR3 region has 15 residues. The DNA of the CDR3 is TGTGCCAGTAGTACGATGGCTTACGGGTACAATGAGCAGTTCTTC. Residues: CASSTMAYGYNEQFF.

The chain links TRBV10-3 to TRBJ1-5; D perhaps matches TRBD1 (5 bases). This CDR3 region has 16 residues. CDR1 and CDR2 from the germline V gene are ENHRY and SYGVKD. Between the trimmed V and J ends, which lost 3 bases and 4 bases, there was a span of 16 bases. The CDR3 reads CAISDYGVGGNQPQHF. The CDR3 nucleotides are TGTGCCATCAGTGATTACGGGGTGGGGGGGAATCAGCCCCAGCATTTT.

The rearrangement uses TRBV5-1 and TRBJ1-2, with D possibly matching TRBD1 (6 bases). V lost 4 bases and J lost 4, with 11 bases in between. The length of the CDR3 is 13 residues. From germline, CDR1 is SGHRS and CDR2 YFSETQ. CDR3 amino acids: CASSKDSLYGYTF. In DNA, the CDR3 is TGCGCCAGCAGCAAGGACAGCCTCTATGGCTACACCTTC.

The chain couples TRBV19 to TRBJ1-6; D gene uncertain. CDR1 and CDR2 from the germline V gene are LNHDA and SQIVND (reference sequence). This CDR3 contains 14 residues. Trimming cost V 5 bases and J 6 bases, with 11 bases left between them. The CDR3 is CASSVTGGNSPLHF. Here the CDR3 DNA reads TGTGCCAGTAGTGTAACGGGTGGTAATTCACCCCTCCACTTT.

The CDR3 DNA reads as TGTGCCAGCAGTTACTCCGGGATGCCTCGTGAAAAACTGTTTTTT. It codes for CASSYSGMPREKLFF. The gene calls are TRBV6-6 and TRBJ1-4; D is unclear. The V gene's germline CDR1 is MNHNY and CDR2 SVGAGI (reference sequence). V lost 0 bases, J lost 7 bases, and 12 bases lay in between. The CDR3 has 15 amino acids.

This sequence joins TRBV7-6 and TRBJ2-6; the D is unclear. V was cut by 0 bases and J by 7 bases, with 10 bases left in between. The CDR3 length is 15 residues. Germline V gene data show CDR1 as SGHVS and CDR2 as FNYEAQ. CDR3 nucleotide sequence: TGTGCCAGCAGCTTAGCGTCCTCCCTTGCCAACGTCCTGACTTTC. This encodes CASSLASSLANVLTF.

The V gene is TRBV19, the J gene TRBJ2-1; 11 bases are a match to TRBD2. V lost 4 bases to trimming and J lost 7 bases; unmatched junction nucleotides: 6. CDR3 length: 15 residues. In germline, CDR1 is LNHDA, CDR2 SQIVND (reference sequence). The CDR3 nucleotides are TGTGCCAGTAGTAGCCCGGGACTAGCGGTTAATGAGCAGTTCTTC. This encodes CASSSPGLAVNEQFF.

The J gene is TRBJ2-1, the V gene TRBV6-5, with 11 positions matching TRBD2. The CDR3 is 16 residues long. Germline CDR1 reads MNHEY; CDR2 reads SVGAGI. With 2 bases clipped from V and 6 bases from J, the junction kept 6 bases outside the gene matches. This CDR3 is CASSYTLAGGPNEQFF. The CDR3 nucleotides read TGTGCCAGCAGTTACACTCTAGCGGGAGGTCCCAATGAGCAGTTCTTC.

V gene TRBV29-1 combines with J gene TRBJ2-5; possibly TRBD1 for D (5 bases). The CDR3 totals 12 residues. CDR1 SQVTM and CDR2 ANQGSEA come from the germline V gene. Trimming removed 2 bases from V and 7 bases from J, with 11 bases in between. In nucleotides, the CDR3 is TGCAGCGTTGAAAGGGATAGGGGGACCCAGTACTTC. Its protein product is CSVERDRGTQYF.

V and J are TRBV5-1 and TRBJ2-1; 12 bases map to TRBD2. With V trimmed by 3 bases and J by 0 bases, 7 bases remained unmatched. CDR3 size: 18 residues. Germline-derived CDR1 and CDR2 are SGHRS and YFSETQ. CDR3 protein: CASSSGTSGFSSYNEQFF. The CDR3 DNA sequence: TGCGCCAGCAGCTCCGGGACTAGCGGGTTTAGCTCCTACAATGAGCAGTTCTTC.

This clone was recorded a few times. V gene TRBV18 combines with J gene TRBJ1-5, with 11 bases that match TRBD1. Per germline, CDR1 KGHSH and CDR2 LQKENI. V lost 4 bases, J lost 7 bases, and 0 bases stayed unmatched. The CDR3 is 13 residues long. In nucleotides, the CDR3 is TGTGCCAGCTCACGGGACAGGGGGCAGCCCCAGCATTTT. Its protein is CASSRDRGQPQHF.

The rearrangement uses TRBV19 and TRBJ2-2; D is perhaps TRBD2 (5 bases). The V gene's germline CDR1 is LNHDA and CDR2 SQIVND (reference sequence). Deletions cut 7 bases from V and 4 bases from J, with 10 bases between. The length of the CDR3 is 13 residues. CDR3 residues: CASKRGGTGELFF. The CDR3 bases are TGTGCCAGTAAAAGAGGAGGCACCGGGGAGCTGTTTTTT.

V gene TRBV27 combines with J gene TRBJ1-1; TRBD1 is a possible D gene (6 bases). V lost 9 bases and J lost 4, with 24 bases in between. The CDR3 is made up of 16 amino acids. CDR1 is MNHEY and CDR2 is SMNVEV in the germline V gene (reference sequence). The DNA of the CDR3 is TGTGCCAGTAGTAACCGGGACACCAGAGGGATCACTGAAGCTTTCTTT. Amino acids: CASSNRDTRGITEAFF.

This chain links TRBV7-2 with TRBJ2-7, with D uncertain. Germline loops: CDR1 SGHTA, CDR2 FQGNSA. The V gene lost 2 bases and the J gene lost 1 base, with 9 bases spanning the gap. The CDR3 is made up of 14 amino acids. For the CDR3, the DNA is TGTGCCAGCAGCTTAATTTCGCGATCCTACGAGCAGTACTTC. Amino acid sequence: CASSLISRSYEQYF.

This clone was recorded only once. In the same sample, other DNA sequences code for this CDR3. V gene TRBV6-5 combines with J gene TRBJ1-2; D is perhaps TRBD1 (6 bases). CDR1 MNHEY and CDR2 SVGAGI come from the germline V gene. V lost 2 bases and J lost 0, with 7 bases in between. The CDR3 contains 14 residues. CDR3 bases: TGTGCCAGCAGTTACGGGACAACTAACTATGGCTACACCTTC. It encodes CASSYGTTNYGYTF.

CDR3: CASSQAGGTGEGTQYF. In nucleotides, the CDR3 is TGTGCCAGCAGCCAAGCCGGGGGGACGGGAGAGGGGACCCAGTACTTC. The chain is built from TRBV3-1 (or the pseudogene TRBV3-2) and TRBJ2-5; 7 bases map to TRBD2. Per germline, CDR1 LGHDT and CDR2 YNNKEL (reference sequence). This CDR3 comprises 16 residues. V dropped 1 base and J dropped 7; count of bases not matched to a gene: 12.

V usage is TRBV19 and J usage is TRBJ2-7; D possibly corresponds to TRBD1 (5 bases). CDR1 and CDR2 (germline): LNHDA, SQIVND (reference sequence). The CDR3 runs 15 residues. The V gene lost 5 bases and the J gene lost 1 base, with 15 bases spanning the gap. The CDR3 DNA reads TGTGCCAGTAGTGCAGACAGTGTGTCTTCCTACGAGCAGTACTTC. Its translation is CASSADSVSSYEQYF. The full variable domain, its missing parts supplied by reference TRBV19 and TRBJ2-7, is DGGITQSPKYLFRKEGQNVTLSCEQNLNHDAMYWYRQDPGQGLRLIYYSQIVNDFQKGDIAEGYSVSREKKESFPLTVTSAQKNPTAFYLCASSADSVSSYEQYFGPGTRLTVT.

The J gene is TRBJ1-5, the V gene TRBV12-3 or TRBV12-4; D remains unclear. Trimming left V 5 bases short and J 7 bases short, with 12 bases between. The CDR3 spans 13 residues. CDR3 protein: CASSPPYGQPQHF. In DNA, the CDR3 is TGTGCCAGCAGTCCCCCTTACGGGCAGCCCCAGCATTTT.

V gene TRBV7-2 combines with J gene TRBJ2-5; 8 bases fit TRBD1. Germline trimming cut 0 bases from V and 5 bases from J; bases unmatched to any gene: 8. Germline assignment: CDR1 SGHTA and CDR2 FQGNSA. There are 16 residues in the CDR3. The CDR3: CASSLAGTGRRETQYF. The DNA for the CDR3 is TGTGCCAGCAGCTTAGCGGGGACAGGCCGGCGGGAGACCCAGTACTTC.